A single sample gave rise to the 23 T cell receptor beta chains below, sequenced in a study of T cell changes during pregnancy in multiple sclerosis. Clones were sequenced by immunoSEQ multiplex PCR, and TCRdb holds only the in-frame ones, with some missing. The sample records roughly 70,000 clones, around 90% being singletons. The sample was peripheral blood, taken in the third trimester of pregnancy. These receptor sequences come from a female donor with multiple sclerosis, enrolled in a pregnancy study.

CDR3 in amino acids: CASSPRDRDTYNEQFF. In DNA, the CDR3 is TGTGCCAGCAGCCCCCGGGACAGGGACACCTACAATGAGCAGTTCTTC. The V and J genes are TRBV9 and TRBJ2-1; 9 bases fit TRBD1. CDR1 and CDR2 (germline): SGDLS, YYNGEE. Losses at the gene ends were 4 bases for V and 2 bases for J; bases not matched to a gene: 7. The CDR3 runs 16 residues.

CDR3 nucleotides: TGTGCCAGCAGTCACCCGGGACTATCAGAGGGGTATGAGCAGTTCTTC. Protein product: CASSHPGLSEGYEQFF. The genes are TRBV28 and TRBJ2-1; 7 nucleotides line up with TRBD2. There are 16 residues in the CDR3. With 5 bases clipped from V and 8 bases from J, the junction kept 15 bases outside the gene matches. Germline loops: CDR1 MDHEN, CDR2 SYDVKM.

The chain's CDR3 is CASTPGGPSDTQYF. Written as DNA, the CDR3 is TGCGCCAGCACTCCGGGAGGGCCCTCTGATACGCAGTATTTT. This chain uses TRBV5-1 with TRBJ2-3; 8 positions match TRBD2. Germline V CDR1 and CDR2: SGHRS, YFSETQ. V gave up 6 bases and J gave up 6 bases; unmatched junction bases: 9. This CDR3 contains 14 residues.

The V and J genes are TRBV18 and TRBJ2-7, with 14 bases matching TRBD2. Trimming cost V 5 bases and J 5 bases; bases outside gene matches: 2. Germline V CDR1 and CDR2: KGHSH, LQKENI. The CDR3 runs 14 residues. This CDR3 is CASSRLAGGDEQYF. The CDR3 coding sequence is TGTGCCAGCTCAAGACTAGCGGGAGGGGACGAGCAGTACTTC.

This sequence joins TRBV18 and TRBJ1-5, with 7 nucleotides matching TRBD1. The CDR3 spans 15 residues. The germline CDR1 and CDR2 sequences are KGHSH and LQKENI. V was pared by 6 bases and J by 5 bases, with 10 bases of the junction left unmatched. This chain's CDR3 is CASSGQAVSDQPQHF. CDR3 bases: TGTGCCAGCTCCGGACAGGCCGTTTCGGATCAGCCCCAGCATTTT.

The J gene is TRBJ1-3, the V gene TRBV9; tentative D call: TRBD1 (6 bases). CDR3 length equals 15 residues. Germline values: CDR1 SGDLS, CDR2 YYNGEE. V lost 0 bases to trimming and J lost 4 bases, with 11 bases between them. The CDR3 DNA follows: TGTGCCAGCAGCGTAGGGAGGACAGCAGGAAACACCATATATTTT. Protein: CASSVGRTAGNTIYF.

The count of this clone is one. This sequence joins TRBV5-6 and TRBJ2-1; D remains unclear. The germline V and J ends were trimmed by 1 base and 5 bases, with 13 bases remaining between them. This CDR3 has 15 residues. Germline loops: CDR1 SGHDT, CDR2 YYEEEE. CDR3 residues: CASSLFGEENNEQFF. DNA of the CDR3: TGTGCCAGCAGCTTGTTCGGAGAGGAGAACAATGAGCAGTTCTTC. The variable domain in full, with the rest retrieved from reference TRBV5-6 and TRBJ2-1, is DAGVTQSPTHLIKTRGQQVTLRCSPKSGHDTVSWYQQALGQGPQFIFQYYEEEERQRGNFPDRFSGHQFPNYSSELNVNALLLGDSALYLCASSLFGEENNEQFFGPGTRLTVL.

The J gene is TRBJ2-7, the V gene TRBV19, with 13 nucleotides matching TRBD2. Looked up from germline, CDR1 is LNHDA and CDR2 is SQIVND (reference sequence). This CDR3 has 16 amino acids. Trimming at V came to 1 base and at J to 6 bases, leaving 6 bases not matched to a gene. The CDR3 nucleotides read TGTGCCAGTAGTATAGCGGAGACTAGCGGGAGGCGCGAGCAGTACTTC. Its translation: CASSIAETSGRREQYF.

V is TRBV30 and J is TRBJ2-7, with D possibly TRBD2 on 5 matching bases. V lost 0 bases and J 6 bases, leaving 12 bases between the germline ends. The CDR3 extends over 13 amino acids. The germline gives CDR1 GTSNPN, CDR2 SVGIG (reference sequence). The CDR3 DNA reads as TGTGCCTGGAGTGTCCGACGGGGAAGCGAGCAGTACTTC. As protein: CAWSVRRGSEQYF.

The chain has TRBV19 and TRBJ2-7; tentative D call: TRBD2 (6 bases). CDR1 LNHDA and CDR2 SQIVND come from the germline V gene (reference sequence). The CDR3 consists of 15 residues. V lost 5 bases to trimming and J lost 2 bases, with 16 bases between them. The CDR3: CASSSGGVAAYEQYF. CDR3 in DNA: TGTGCCAGTAGTTCCGGCGGGGTAGCGGCCTACGAGCAGTACTTC.

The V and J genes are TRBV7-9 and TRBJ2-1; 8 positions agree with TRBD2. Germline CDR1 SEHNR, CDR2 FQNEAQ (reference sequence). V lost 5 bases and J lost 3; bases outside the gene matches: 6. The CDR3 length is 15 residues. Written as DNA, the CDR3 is TGTGCCAGCAGCCCCCTAGCGGGTTTCTACAATGAGCAGTTCTTC. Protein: CASSPLAGFYNEQFF.

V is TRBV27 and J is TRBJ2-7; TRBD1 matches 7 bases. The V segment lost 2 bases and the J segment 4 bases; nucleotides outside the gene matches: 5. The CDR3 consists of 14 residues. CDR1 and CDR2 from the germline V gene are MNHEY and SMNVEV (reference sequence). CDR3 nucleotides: TGTGCCAGCAGTTTAATGCAGGGGGAGTACGAGCAGTACTTC. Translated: CASSLMQGEYEQYF.

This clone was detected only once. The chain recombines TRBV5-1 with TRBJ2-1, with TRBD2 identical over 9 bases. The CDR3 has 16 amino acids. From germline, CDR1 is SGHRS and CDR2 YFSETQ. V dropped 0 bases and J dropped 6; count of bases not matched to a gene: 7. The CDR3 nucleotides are TGCGCCAGCAGCTTGGAGGCGGGGGGGGCTTTCAATGAGCAGTTCTTC. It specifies CASSLEAGGAFNEQFF.

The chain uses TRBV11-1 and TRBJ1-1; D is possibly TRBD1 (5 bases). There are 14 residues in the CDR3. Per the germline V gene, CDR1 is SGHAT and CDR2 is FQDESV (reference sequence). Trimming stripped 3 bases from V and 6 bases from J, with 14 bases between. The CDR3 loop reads CASSLSGGGAEAFF. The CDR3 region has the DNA TGTGCCAGCAGCTTGTCAGGTGGAGGGGCTGAAGCTTTCTTT.

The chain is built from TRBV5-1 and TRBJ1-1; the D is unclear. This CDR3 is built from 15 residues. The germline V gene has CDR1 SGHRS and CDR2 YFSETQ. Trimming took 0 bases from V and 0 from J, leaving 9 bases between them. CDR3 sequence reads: CASSLVRGMNTEAFF. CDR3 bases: TGCGCCAGCAGCTTGGTGAGAGGCATGAACACTGAAGCTTTCTTT.

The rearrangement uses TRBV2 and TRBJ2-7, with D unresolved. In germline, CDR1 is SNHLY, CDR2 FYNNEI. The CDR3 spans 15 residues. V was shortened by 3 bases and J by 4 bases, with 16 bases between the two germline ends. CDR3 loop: CASSEFPSSVYEQYF. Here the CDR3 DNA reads TGTGCCAGCAGTGAGTTCCCCTCATCAGTTTACGAGCAGTACTTC.

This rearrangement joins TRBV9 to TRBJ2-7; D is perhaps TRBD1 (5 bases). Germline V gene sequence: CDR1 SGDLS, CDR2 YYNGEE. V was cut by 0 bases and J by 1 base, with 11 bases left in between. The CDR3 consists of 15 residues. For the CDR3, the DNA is TGTGCCAGCAGCGTAGCAGATGCAGGGTCCTACGAGCAGTACTTC. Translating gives CASSVADAGSYEQYF.

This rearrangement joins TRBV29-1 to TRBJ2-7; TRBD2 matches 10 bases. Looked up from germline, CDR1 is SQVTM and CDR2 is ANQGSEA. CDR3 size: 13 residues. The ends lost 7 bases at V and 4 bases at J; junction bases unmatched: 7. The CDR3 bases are TGCAGCGCCCTAGCGGGAGAGATATACGAGCAGTACTTC. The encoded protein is CSALAGEIYEQYF.

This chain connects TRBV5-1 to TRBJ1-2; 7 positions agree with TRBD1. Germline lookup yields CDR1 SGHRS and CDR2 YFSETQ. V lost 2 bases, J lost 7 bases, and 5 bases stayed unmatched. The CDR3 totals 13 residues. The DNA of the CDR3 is TGCGCCAGCAGCTTTACAGGGGATGGTGGCTACACCTTC. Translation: CASSFTGDGGYTF.

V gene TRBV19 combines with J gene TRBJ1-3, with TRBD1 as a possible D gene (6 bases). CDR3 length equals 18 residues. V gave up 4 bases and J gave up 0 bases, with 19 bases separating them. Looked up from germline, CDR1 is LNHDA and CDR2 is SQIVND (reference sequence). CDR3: CASSSPILDRPSGNTIYF. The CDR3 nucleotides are TGTGCCAGTAGTAGCCCGATCCTTGACAGGCCCTCTGGAAACACCATATATTTT.

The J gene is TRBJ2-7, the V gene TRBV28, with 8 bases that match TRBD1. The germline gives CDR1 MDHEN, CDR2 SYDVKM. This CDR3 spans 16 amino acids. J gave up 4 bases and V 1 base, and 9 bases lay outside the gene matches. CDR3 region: CASSLFGQGYFYEQYF. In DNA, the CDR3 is TGTGCCAGCAGTTTATTCGGACAGGGATATTTTTACGAGCAGTACTTC.

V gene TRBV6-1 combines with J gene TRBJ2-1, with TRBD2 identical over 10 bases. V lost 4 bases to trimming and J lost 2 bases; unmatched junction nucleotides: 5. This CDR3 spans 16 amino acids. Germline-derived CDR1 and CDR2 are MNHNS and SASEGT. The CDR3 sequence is CASSADLAGAYNEQFF. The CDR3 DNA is TGTGCCAGCAGTGCCGATCTAGCGGGAGCCTACAATGAGCAGTTCTTC.

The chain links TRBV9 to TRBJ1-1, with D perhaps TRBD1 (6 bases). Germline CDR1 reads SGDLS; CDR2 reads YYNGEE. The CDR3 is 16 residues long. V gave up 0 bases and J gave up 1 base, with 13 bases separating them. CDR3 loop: CASSVDTGWRNTEAFF. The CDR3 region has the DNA TGTGCCAGCAGCGTAGATACAGGGTGGAGGAACACTGAAGCTTTCTTT.